This record looks at one T cell receptor (beta chain) sequence and its context. As yet, its antigen is unknown. The germline gives CDR1 SGDLS, CDR2 YYNGEE. V gave up 0 bases and J gave up 3 bases, with 12 bases separating them. There are 15 residues in the CDR3. The data were obtained in a study of fetal regulatory T cell absence and autoimmunity. Study findings and constraints: Compared with cord blood, pancreas showed oligoclonal TCR enrichment, some clones over 90-fold.

Assay: immunoSEQ multiplex PCR; the TCRdb copy retains only in-frame clones and omits some. The sample gives about 95,000 clones, about two thirds of which show up once; 1.5% to 2% is in the top ten. This sequence originates from a male donor with IPEX syndrome. Sequences were obtained from pancreas tissue. The chain carries TRBV9 and TRBJ1-2, with a weak D call TRBD1 (6 bases). The CDR3 region has the DNA TGTGCCAGCAGCGTAGACAGGGACCAACACTATGGCTACACCTTC. As protein: CASSVDRDQHYGYTF. The variable domain in full, with the rest retrieved from reference TRBV9 and TRBJ1-2, is DSGVTQTPKHLITATGQRVTLRCSPRSGDLSVYWYQQSLDQGLQFLIQYYNGEERAKGNILERFSAQQFPDLHSELNLSSLELGDSALYFCASSVDRDQHYGYTFGSGTRLTVV.